This T cell receptor (beta chain) was captured in a study of T cell clonality in common variable immunodeficiency. This clone was counted many times. Its specificity is not known. Read sequence stops 3 residues before the CDR3 end, and the germline J gene provides the missing end. Trimming shortened V by 8 bases and J by 0 bases, and 8 bases separated the two germline ends. This CDR3 region has 13 residues. Germline-derived CDR1 and CDR2 are SGDLS and YYNGEE. Assay: immunoSEQ multiplex PCR; the TCRdb copy retains only in-frame clones and omits some. The sample yields about 43,000 clones, without any singletons. General study findings and limits: In common variable immunodeficiency, TCR beta chains reportedly carried fewer deletions and N-nucleotide insertions. CVID subjects shared fewer TCRbeta clones than healthy controls did.

The chain is built from TRBV9 and TRBJ2-2; no clear D gene. The specimen sequenced was peripheral blood mononuclear cells. The TCR originated in a person aged 18 to 70 in good health. The CDR3 here is CASKTANTGELFF. The part of the CDR3 DNA that was read is TGTGCCAGTAAAACAGCGAACACCGGGGAG.